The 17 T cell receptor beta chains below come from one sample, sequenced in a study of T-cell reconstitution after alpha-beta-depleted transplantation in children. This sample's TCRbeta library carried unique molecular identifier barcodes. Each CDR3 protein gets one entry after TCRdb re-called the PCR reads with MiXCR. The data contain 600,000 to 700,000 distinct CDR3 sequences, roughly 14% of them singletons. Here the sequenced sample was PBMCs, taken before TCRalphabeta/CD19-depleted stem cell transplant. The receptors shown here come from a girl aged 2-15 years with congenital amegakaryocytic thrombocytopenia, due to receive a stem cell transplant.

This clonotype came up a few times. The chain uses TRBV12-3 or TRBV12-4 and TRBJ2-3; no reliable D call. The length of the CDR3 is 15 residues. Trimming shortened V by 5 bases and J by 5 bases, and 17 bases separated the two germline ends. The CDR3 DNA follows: TGTGCCAGCAGTCCTACAAAAGGGCCCGGAGATACGCAGTATTTT. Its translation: CASSPTKGPGDTQYF.

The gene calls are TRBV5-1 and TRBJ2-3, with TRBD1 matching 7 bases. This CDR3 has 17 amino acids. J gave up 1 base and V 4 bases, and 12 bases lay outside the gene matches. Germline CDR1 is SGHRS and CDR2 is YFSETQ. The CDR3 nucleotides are TGCGCCAGCAGCCAAGCCCCGGGACAGCTGGGCACAGATACGCAGTATTTT. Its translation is CASSQAPGQLGTDTQYF.

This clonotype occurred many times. The CDR3 nucleotides read TGCGCCAGCAGTACAAAGCGGGAGACGATTTCCTACAATGAGCAGTTCTTC. This sequence encodes CASSTKRETISYNEQFF. This chain uses TRBV5-1 with TRBJ2-1; 8 bases map to TRBD2. Germline values: CDR1 SGHRS, CDR2 YFSETQ. The CDR3 sequence is 17 residues long. V lost 5 bases and J lost 1; bases outside the gene matches: 11.

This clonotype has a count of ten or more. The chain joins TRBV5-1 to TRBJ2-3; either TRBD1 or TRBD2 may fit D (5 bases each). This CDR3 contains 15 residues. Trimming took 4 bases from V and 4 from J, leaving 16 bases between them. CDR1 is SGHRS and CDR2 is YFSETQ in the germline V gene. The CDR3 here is CASSDEGPPPDTQYF. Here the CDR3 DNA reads TGCGCCAGCAGCGACGAGGGGCCCCCCCCAGATACGCAGTATTTT. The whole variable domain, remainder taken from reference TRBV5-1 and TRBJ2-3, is KAGVTQTPRYLIKTRGQQVTLSCSPISGHRSVSWYQQTPGQGLQFLFEYFSETQRNKGNFPGRFSGRQFSNSRSEMNVSTLELGDSALYLCASSDEGPPPDTQYFGPGTRLTVL.

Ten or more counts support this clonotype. The CDR3 DNA reads TGTGCCAGCAGCGTCAGCGGGAGCTACTACAATGAGCAGTTCTTC. As protein: CASSVSGSYYNEQFF. This rearrangement joins TRBV7-3 to TRBJ2-1; 8 bases are shared with TRBD2. Per germline, CDR1 SGHTA and CDR2 FQGTGA. CDR3 length equals 15 residues. The junction had 6 bases not matched to a gene; V was cut back by 5 bases and J by 3 bases.

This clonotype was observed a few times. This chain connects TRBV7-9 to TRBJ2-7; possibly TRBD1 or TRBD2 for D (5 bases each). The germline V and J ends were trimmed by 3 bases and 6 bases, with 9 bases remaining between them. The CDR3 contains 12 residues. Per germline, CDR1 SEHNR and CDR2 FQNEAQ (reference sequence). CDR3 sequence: CASSFGALEQYF. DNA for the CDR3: TGTGCCAGCAGCTTCGGGGCCCTCGAGCAGTACTTC.

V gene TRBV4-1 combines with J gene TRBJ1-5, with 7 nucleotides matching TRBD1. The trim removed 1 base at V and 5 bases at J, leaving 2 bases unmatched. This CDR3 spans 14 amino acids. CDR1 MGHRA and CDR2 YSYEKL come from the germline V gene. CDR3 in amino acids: CASSQVGQDQPQHF. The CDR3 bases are TGCGCCAGCAGCCAAGTAGGACAGGATCAGCCCCAGCATTTT.

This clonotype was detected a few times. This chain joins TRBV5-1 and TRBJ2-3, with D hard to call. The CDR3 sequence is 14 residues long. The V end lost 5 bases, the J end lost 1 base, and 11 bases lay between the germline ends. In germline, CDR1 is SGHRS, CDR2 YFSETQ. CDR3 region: CASRTAWGTDTQYF. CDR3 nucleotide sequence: TGCGCCAGCAGGACCGCGTGGGGCACAGATACGCAGTATTTT.

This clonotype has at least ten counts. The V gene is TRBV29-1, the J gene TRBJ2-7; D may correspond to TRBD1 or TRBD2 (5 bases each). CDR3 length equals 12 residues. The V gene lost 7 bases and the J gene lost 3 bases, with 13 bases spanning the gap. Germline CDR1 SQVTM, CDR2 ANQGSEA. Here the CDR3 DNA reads TGCAGCGCCAGGGACGCCAACTACGAGCAGTACTTC. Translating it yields CSARDANYEQYF.

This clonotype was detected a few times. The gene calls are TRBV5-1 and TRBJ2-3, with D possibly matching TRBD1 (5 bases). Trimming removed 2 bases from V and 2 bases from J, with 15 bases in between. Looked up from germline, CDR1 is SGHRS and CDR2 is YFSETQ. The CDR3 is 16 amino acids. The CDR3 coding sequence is TGCGCCAGCAGCTTTTGGGGCAGGCAACCCACAGATACGCAGTATTTT. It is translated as CASSFWGRQPTDTQYF.

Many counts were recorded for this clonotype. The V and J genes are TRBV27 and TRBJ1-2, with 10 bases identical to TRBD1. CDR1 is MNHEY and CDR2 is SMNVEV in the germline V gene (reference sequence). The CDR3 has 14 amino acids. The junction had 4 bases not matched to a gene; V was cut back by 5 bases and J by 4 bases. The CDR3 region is CASSIRQGAYGYTF. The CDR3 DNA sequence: TGTGCCAGCAGTATACGACAGGGGGCCTATGGCTACACCTTC.

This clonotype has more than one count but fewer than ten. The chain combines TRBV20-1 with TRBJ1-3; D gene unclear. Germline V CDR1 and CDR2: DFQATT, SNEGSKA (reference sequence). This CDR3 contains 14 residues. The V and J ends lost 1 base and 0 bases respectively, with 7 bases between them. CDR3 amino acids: CSARVEPSGNTIYF. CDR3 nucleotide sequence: TGCAGTGCTAGAGTCGAGCCCTCTGGAAACACCATATATTTT.

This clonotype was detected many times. CDR3 amino acids: CASSLFGLKPYNEQFF. CDR3 DNA sequence: TGTGCCAGCAGTTTATTCGGACTAAAACCCTACAATGAGCAGTTCTTC. The rearrangement links TRBV12-3 or TRBV12-4 to TRBJ2-1; tentative D call: TRBD2 (6 bases). CDR3 length equals 16 residues. Trimming took off 2 bases at V and 2 bases at J, with 13 bases between the two ends.

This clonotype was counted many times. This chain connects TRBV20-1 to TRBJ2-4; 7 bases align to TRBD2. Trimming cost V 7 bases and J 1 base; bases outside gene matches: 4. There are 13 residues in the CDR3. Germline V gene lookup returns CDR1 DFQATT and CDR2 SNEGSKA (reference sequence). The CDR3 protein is CSVMRGAKNIQYF. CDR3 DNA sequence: TGCAGTGTCATGCGGGGGGCCAAAAACATTCAGTACTTC.

CDR3 bases: TGCAGTGCTAGTCCTTGGGTAGGGCACTCCTACGAGCAGTACTTC. It codes for CSASPWVGHSYEQYF. This chain connects TRBV20-1 to TRBJ2-7; D call uncertain. The germline gives CDR1 DFQATT, CDR2 SNEGSKA (reference sequence). Trimming left V 3 bases short and J 0 bases short, with 15 bases between. The CDR3 is made up of 15 amino acids.

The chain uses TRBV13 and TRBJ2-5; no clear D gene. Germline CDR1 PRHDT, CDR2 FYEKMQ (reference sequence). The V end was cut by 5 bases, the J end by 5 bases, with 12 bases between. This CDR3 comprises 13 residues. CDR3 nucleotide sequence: TGTGCCAGCAGCATCCACGGGTCGGAGACCCAGTACTTC. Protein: CASSIHGSETQYF.

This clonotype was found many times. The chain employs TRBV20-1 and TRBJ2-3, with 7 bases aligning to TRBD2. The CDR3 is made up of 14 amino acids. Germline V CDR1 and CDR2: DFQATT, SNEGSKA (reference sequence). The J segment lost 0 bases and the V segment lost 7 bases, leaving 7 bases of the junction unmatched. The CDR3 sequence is CSVPSGISTDTQYF. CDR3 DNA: TGCAGTGTTCCGAGCGGGATAAGCACAGATACGCAGTATTTT.